This T cell receptor (beta chain) was documented in a study of T cell responses to AZD1222 COVID-19 vaccine (dated by TCRdb to the early 2020s). Looking at the study overall: AZD1222 recipients whose second dose came at about 4 weeks and those whose second dose came at about 12 weeks were combined into one group, since spike-specific TCR depth and breadth did not differ between the two schedules. TCR sequencing was performed for roughly 240 trial participants, of whom about 200 were given two doses of AZD1222 and approximately 26 were given two doses of MenACWY control vaccine. Enrollment into the trials was organized by age into subgroups of 18-55, 56-69 and 70-plus years, and those subgroups contained 148, 28 and 57 TCR-sequenced participants, respectively. Study-level results and caveats: Reportedly, close to half of the unique spike-specific TCRs recognized epitopes lying outside the regions that are mutated in the B.1.351 and B.1.1.7 variants. Spike-specific TCR breadth and depth rose significantly after two AZD1222 doses compared with day 0 and with MenACWY recipients. CD4 TCRs associated with the vaccine covered the entire spike protein, and the dominant responses were in regions 160-218 and 743-854. Because no day 14 peak-response samples were available, repertoires were characterized only after the peak T cell response. In the small 56-69-year group, the increase in depth fell short of significance, most likely because of low power. Conclusions about previously exposed vaccinees are limited because only six or seven AZD1222 recipients were SARS-CoV-2 seropositive at baseline. Most participants were white British and females outnumbered males, and the authors suggested that clonal diversity may have been underestimated.

What this sample's time point label stands for: baseline before first vaccination. Vaccinee samples came from UK trials COV001 and COV002, including a single-blind randomized controlled phase 2/3 trial of AZD1222 (ChAdOx1 nCoV-19) in healthy adults. Trial participant PBMC samples were collected at day 0 and day 28 after the second dose for TCRbeta chain sequencing. The germline ends are 10 bases apart after V is trimmed by 2 bases and J by 3 bases. The CDR3 contains 14 residues, cysteine and phenylalanine counted. CDR3 DNA is the only sequence kept; it has 42 bases, read in frame from the first base. Sequences SGHRS (CDR1) and YFSETQ (CDR2) are obtained from the germline V gene. The CDR3 regions of human TCRbeta chains were analyzed by immunosequencing. Regarding the original processing steps: Repertoire TCRs were checked for matches against a reference library of SARS-CoV-2-specific TCRs that had been generated using the MIRA antigen-specificity platform. Breadth meant the fraction of unique TCRs that were SARS-CoV-2-associated, whereas depth meant the fraction of total T cells that were SARS-CoV-2-associated. Using the MIRA data, each spike-specific TCR was assigned both to the spike region to which the TCR was reactive and to a CD4 or CD8 class. Log10-transformed breadth and depth values were compared by one-way ANOVA with Sidak's multiple comparisons tests. The source is immuneACCESS, and TCRdb retained only in-frame sequences with V and J called. Part of the clones is not carried over; for the studies checked, unresolved V genes explain less than half of this, and the remainder is unexplained. D and trimming were read from the DNA, whereas the V and J calls and clone size are those reported in that table. The sample table shows 150,000 to 200,000 clones, and just over 90% are seen once. Jointly, the top ten make up 0.95% to 1% of the sample.

Note on this clone: What this receptor recognizes is not known. No much larger clone exists at a distance of one base, and base qualities are not known.

The sample in question was peripheral blood, obtained on day 0 of AZD1222 vaccination. This clonotype was sampled from an adult in good health. Rearrangement joined TRBV5-1 to TRBJ2-3; perhaps TRBD2 is the D gene, with 6 bases matching. The DNA sequence is given as TGCGCCAGCAGCTTAAGACTAGTAACAGATACGCAGTATTTT. Translation gives CASSLRLVTDTQYF.